The present entry profiles one T cell receptor beta chain with its context. No antigen is known for it. TCRdb's table, derived via immunoSEQ multiplex PCR, lists solely in-frame clones and lacks some. The sample holds 75,000 to 100,000 clones, about 93% seen once. The record originates from a study of graft-versus-host responses after intestinal transplantation. The CDR3 extends over 18 amino acids. Germline values: CDR1 SGHVS, CDR2 FNYEAQ. V lost 4 bases, J lost 1 base, and 10 bases stayed unmatched. This chain links TRBV7-6 with TRBJ2-5; 12 nucleotides line up with TRBD2. The clonotype was recovered from a human donor who received an intestinal transplant. The material sequenced was unstimulated CD8+ T cells sorted from spleen or lymph node cells, taken before intestinal transplant. The CDR3 nucleotides are TGTGCCAGCAGCTCCGGACTAGCGGGGATAACGTTCCAAGAGACCCAGTACTTC. Residues: CASSSGLAGITFQETQYF.